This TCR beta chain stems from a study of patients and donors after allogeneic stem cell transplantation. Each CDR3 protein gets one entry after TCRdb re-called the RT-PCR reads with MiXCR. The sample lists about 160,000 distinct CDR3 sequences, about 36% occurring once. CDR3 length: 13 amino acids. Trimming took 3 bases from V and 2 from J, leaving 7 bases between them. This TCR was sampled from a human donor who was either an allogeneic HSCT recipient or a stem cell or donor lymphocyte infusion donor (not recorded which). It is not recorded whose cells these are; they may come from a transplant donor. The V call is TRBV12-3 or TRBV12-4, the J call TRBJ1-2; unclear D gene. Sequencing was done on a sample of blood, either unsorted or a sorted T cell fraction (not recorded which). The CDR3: CASSFQGNYGYTF. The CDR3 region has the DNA TGTGCCAGCAGTTTTCAAGGAAACTATGGCTACACCTTC.